This T cell receptor (beta chain) was recorded in a study of CD8 T cells in ankylosing spondylitis. Study results and caveats: Apparently characteristic of ankylosing spondylitis blood was a TCR beta motif (roughly eight highly homologous variants). Significantly higher representation of disease-linked clones was reported for matched ankylosing spondylitis synovial fluid. Disease-linked clones were found to be CD8+ and relatively rare in peripheral blood.

This clonotype was counted many times. Its antigen is unknown. Quantitative 5'-RACE was performed with molecular barcodes, and it yielded the TCR beta libraries. TCRdb used MiXCR to reprocess the 5' RACE reads, holding one entry per CDR3 protein. The sample carries more than 95,000 distinct CDR3 sequences, roughly 8% recorded once. Germline V gene lookup returns CDR1 DFQATT and CDR2 SNEGSKA (reference sequence). The CDR3 totals 13 residues. The V and J ends lost 0 bases and 2 bases respectively, with 2 bases between them. The source is a male donor with ankylosing spondylitis or in good health (not recorded which). Sequenced sample: blood, either unsorted or a sorted T cell fraction (not recorded which). The gene calls are TRBV20-1 and TRBJ2-6; no definite D call. The CDR3 protein is CSARDAGANVLTF. The CDR3 DNA reads TGCAGTGCTAGAGATGCTGGGGCCAACGTCCTGACTTTC.